The next 15 T cell receptor beta chains were all read from a single sample in a study of blood T cell repertoires in COVID-19. The table came from immunoSEQ multiplex PCR; TCRdb's copy has only in-frame clones and leaves some out. Seen here are 110,000 to 150,000 clones, 84% observed once, and the top ten hold under 7%. The source material was PBMCs or T cells enriched from blood (not recorded which). The receptors were sampled from a man aged 40-49 years with acute COVID-19.

The genes are TRBV6-4 and TRBJ2-1; unclear D gene. Trimming cost V 7 bases and J 5 bases, with 12 bases left between them. The CDR3 totals 13 residues. Germline V gene data show CDR1 as MRHNA and CDR2 as SNTAGT. CDR3 bases: TGTGCCAGCACCTACTATCCACACAATGAGCAGTTCTTC. Its protein is CASTYYPHNEQFF.

This rearrangement joins TRBV28 to TRBJ2-7; possible D gene TRBD1, 5 bases. Deletions cut 6 bases from V and 5 bases from J, with 8 bases between. The CDR3 loop spans 11 amino acids. Germline V gives CDR1 MDHEN, CDR2 SYDVKM. This CDR3 reads CASSLGDEQYF. The CDR3, as DNA: TGTGCCAGCAGCCTAGGGGACGAGCAGTACTTC.

This chain joins TRBV7-8 and TRBJ2-1; a weak D match, TRBD1 (5 bases). V lost 6 bases and J 4 bases, leaving 10 bases between the germline ends. CDR1 SGHVS and CDR2 FQNEAQ come from the germline V gene. The CDR3 is 13 amino acids. The CDR3 coding sequence is TGTGCCAGCAGGCTAGGGGCTTACAATGAGCAGTTCTTC. As protein: CASRLGAYNEQFF.

This rearrangement joins TRBV5-1 to TRBJ1-1, with D possibly TRBD1 on 5 matching bases. Germline V CDR1 and CDR2: SGHRS, YFSETQ. Trimming cost V 2 bases and J 4 bases, with 12 bases left between them. CDR3 length equals 14 residues. The CDR3 DNA follows: TGCGCCAGCAGCTTCTCGGGGGGGAGCACTGAAGCTTTCTTT. Translated, it gives CASSFSGGSTEAFF.

The genes are TRBV7-9 and TRBJ2-2; possibly TRBD2 for D (6 bases). The CDR3 covers 15 residues. The ends were cut back, 3 bases at V and 5 bases at J, with 13 bases in the middle. The V gene's germline CDR1 is SEHNR and CDR2 FQNEAQ (reference sequence). CDR3 coding DNA: TGTGCCAGCAGCTTGGGGAGTAGCGGAACCGGGGAGCTGTTTTTT. It yields the protein CASSLGSSGTGELFF.

The chain links TRBV19 to TRBJ2-7; 11 bases are a match to TRBD1. Germline CDR1 LNHDA, CDR2 SQIVND (reference sequence). The CDR3 sequence is 14 residues long. With V trimmed by 5 bases and J by 2 bases, 2 bases remained unmatched. CDR3: CASSGTGGAYEQYF. The CDR3 DNA reads TGTGCCAGTAGTGGGACAGGGGGAGCCTACGAGCAGTACTTC.

This chain links TRBV4-3 with TRBJ1-5, with D hard to call. The V end was cut by 2 bases, the J end by 3 bases, with 17 bases between. Germline V gene lookup returns CDR1 LGHNA and CDR2 YSLEER. The CDR3 totals 17 residues. The CDR3 here is CASSQNPWQVDNQPQHF. The CDR3 bases are TGCGCCAGCAGCCAAAACCCCTGGCAGGTAGACAATCAGCCCCAGCATTTT.

This clone has ten or more counts. This chain connects TRBV29-1 to TRBJ2-2, with D perhaps matching TRBD1 (6 bases). V lost 5 bases and J 2 bases, leaving 15 bases between the germline ends. CDR1 is SQVTM and CDR2 is ANQGSEA in the germline V gene. This CDR3 has 15 residues. CDR3 sequence reads: CSVLDRDKNTGELFF. The CDR3 region has the DNA TGCAGCGTTCTAGACCGGGACAAAAACACCGGGGAGCTGTTTTTT.

This chain connects TRBV6-5 to TRBJ2-7, with 13 nucleotides matching TRBD2. J gave up 4 bases and V 6 bases, and 6 bases lay outside the gene matches. CDR1 is MNHEY and CDR2 is SVGAGI in the germline V gene. This CDR3 spans 15 amino acids. In DNA, the CDR3 is TGTGCCAGCAGCCGATTGGGACTAGCGGGATACGAGCAGTACTTC. Amino acids: CASSRLGLAGYEQYF.

The chain couples TRBV6-2 or TRBV6-3 to TRBJ1-1; tentatively, D is TRBD1 (6 bases). The CDR3 has 18 amino acids. V was trimmed by 2 bases and J by 0 bases, leaving 19 bases between them. Germline assignment: CDR1 MNHEY and CDR2 SVGEGT. The CDR3 here is CASSYRGTSYPMNTEAFF. The CDR3 region has the DNA TGTGCCAGCAGTTACAGGGGGACATCCTATCCTATGAACACTGAAGCTTTCTTT.

The chain recombines TRBV3-1 (or the pseudogene TRBV3-2) with TRBJ1-1; 8 positions agree with TRBD1. With 5 bases clipped from V and 6 bases from J, the junction kept 8 bases outside the gene matches. CDR1 and CDR2 (germline): LGHDT, YNNKEL (reference sequence). The CDR3 extends over 14 amino acids. The CDR3 protein is CASSTRQGKAEAFF. CDR3 nucleotide sequence: TGTGCCAGCAGCACACGACAGGGGAAGGCTGAAGCTTTCTTT.

About this clone itself: A read error may produce the germline difference seen at one junction end. This rearrangement joins TRBV10-2 to TRBJ1-5; TRBD1 might be the D (5 bases). The CDR3 contains 13 residues. CDR1 is WSHSY, CDR2 SAAADI, per germline. The CDR3 loop reads CASGAVSYQPQHF. The CDR3 nucleotides read TGCGCCAGCGGGGCCGTTAGCTATCAGCCCCAGCATTTT.

This clone turned up a few times. The genes are TRBV11-2 and TRBJ1-1, with D uncertain. V was trimmed by 5 bases and J by 1 base, leaving 5 bases between them. From germline, CDR1 is SGHAT and CDR2 FQNNGV. The CDR3 runs 12 residues. CDR3 sequence (DNA): TGTGCCAGCAGCCGACAGAACACTGAAGCTTTCTTT. It encodes CASSRQNTEAFF.

The sample holds one count of this clone. The genes are TRBV5-6 and TRBJ1-6; D is unresolved. The CDR3 runs 14 residues. Germline assignment: CDR1 SGHDT and CDR2 YYEEEE. V was trimmed by 2 bases and J by 5 bases, leaving 8 bases between them. Here the CDR3 DNA reads TGTGCCAGCAGCTTACAGATTCATAATTCACCCCTCCACTTT. The encoded protein is CASSLQIHNSPLHF.

The rearrangement uses TRBV27 and TRBJ2-7, with D hard to call. Germline-derived CDR1 and CDR2 are MNHEY and SMNVEV (reference sequence). This CDR3 is built from 13 residues. Trimming cost V 3 bases and J 1 base, with 7 bases left between them. The DNA of the CDR3 is TGTGCCAGCAGTTTTGAGCGTTCCTACGAGCAGTACTTC. It yields the protein CASSFERSYEQYF.